Below are 10 T cell receptor beta chains sequenced from a single sample in a study of shared clonotypes between healthy human individuals. Profiling relied on immunoSEQ multiplex PCR, and the TCRdb table lists in-frame clones only, not all of them. The table records 2 million to 2.5 million clones, almost 96% of them present only once. The sequenced sample was naive CD4+ T cells sorted from blood. Subset noted: CD45RA+ positively selected. The source of these receptors is a man younger than 35 in good health.

Regarding this clone: Other DNA sequences in the same sample also yield this CDR3. V and J are TRBV27 and TRBJ2-7; no firm D call. V was shortened by 0 bases and J by 1 base, with 4 bases between the two germline ends. This CDR3 is 13 amino acids long. CDR1 MNHEY and CDR2 SMNVEV come from the germline V gene (reference sequence). The CDR3 region is CASSLSRSYEQYF. The CDR3 DNA sequence: TGTGCCAGCAGTTTATCGAGGTCCTACGAGCAGTACTTC.

The V gene is TRBV10-3, the J gene TRBJ1-6; 12 positions match TRBD1. Germline-derived CDR1 and CDR2 are ENHRY and SYGVKD. This CDR3 comprises 15 residues. The junction had 4 bases not matched to a gene; V was cut back by 6 bases and J by 7 bases. CDR3 sequence reads: CAIRGTGGENSPLHF. The CDR3 DNA sequence: TGTGCCATCAGGGGGACAGGGGGCGAAAATTCACCCCTCCACTTT.

V usage is TRBV19 and J usage is TRBJ2-4; D might be TRBD2 (5 bases). Germline CDR1 reads LNHDA; CDR2 reads SQIVND (reference sequence). CDR3 length equals 18 residues. Trimming stripped 3 bases from V and 0 bases from J, with 18 bases between. The CDR3 sequence: CASSIGNRNSLAKNIQYF. The CDR3, as DNA: TGTGCCAGTAGTATCGGGAATCGTAACAGCCTAGCCAAAAACATTCAGTACTTC.

This sequence joins TRBV2 and TRBJ2-1, with 7 bases lining up with TRBD1. This CDR3 has 14 residues. Germline V gene lookup returns CDR1 SNHLY and CDR2 FYNNEI. The junction had 4 bases not matched to a gene; V was cut back by 5 bases and J by 3 bases. Written as DNA, the CDR3 is TGTGCCAGCAGTACCGACAGGGTCTACAATGAGCAGTTCTTC. This translates into CASSTDRVYNEQFF.

This sequence joins TRBV20-1 and TRBJ1-5, with D tentatively TRBD1 (5 bases). V was pared by 4 bases and J by 7 bases, with 8 bases between. The CDR3 is made up of 11 amino acids. Germline V gene lookup returns CDR1 DFQATT and CDR2 SNEGSKA (reference sequence). The CDR3 DNA reads TGCAGTGCTAAAGGGGAACAGCCCCAGCATTTT. Its protein is CSAKGEQPQHF.

The CDR3 nucleotides are TGTGCCAGCAGTGAATTCGGGACAGCCGGTGGGCCCCAGCATTTT. Residues: CASSEFGTAGGPQHF. This chain uses TRBV6-1 with TRBJ1-5; 7 bases match TRBD1. The CDR3 sequence is 15 residues long. Trimming took 2 bases from V and 9 from J; bases not matched to a gene: 10. Germline values: CDR1 MNHNS, CDR2 SASEGT.

The chain combines TRBV7-6 with TRBJ1-6; D perhaps matches TRBD1 (6 bases). The germline V gene encodes CDR1 SGHVS and CDR2 FNYEAQ. V gave up 1 base and J gave up 10 bases, with 14 bases separating them. The CDR3 is 15 amino acids. The CDR3 is CASSLGGPTSSPLHF. Written as DNA, the CDR3 is TGTGCCAGCAGCTTAGGGGGGCCAACCAGCTCACCCCTCCACTTT.

The chain employs TRBV7-9 and TRBJ2-3; 9 nucleotides align to TRBD1. Germline trimming cut 4 bases from V and 3 bases from J; bases unmatched to any gene: 8. The CDR3 extends over 16 amino acids. Germline CDR1 reads SEHNR; CDR2 reads FQNEAQ (reference sequence). This chain's CDR3 is CASSSTGTGRTDTQYF. DNA for the CDR3: TGTGCCAGCAGCTCTACCGGGACAGGGAGGACAGATACGCAGTATTTT.

V usage is TRBV13 and J usage is TRBJ1-6; 7 bases agree with TRBD1. CDR1 and CDR2 from the germline V gene are PRHDT and FYEKMQ (reference sequence). The CDR3 contains 15 residues. The trim removed 4 bases at V and 7 bases at J, leaving 7 bases unmatched. The CDR3 spells CASSWGRQGNSPLHF. The CDR3 DNA sequence: TGTGCCAGCAGCTGGGGACGACAGGGCAATTCACCCCTCCACTTT.

V gene TRBV10-3 combines with J gene TRBJ2-1; perhaps TRBD2 as D (5 bases). CDR3 length equals 15 residues. Trimming took 2 bases from V and 0 from J, leaving 8 bases between them. CDR1 is ENHRY, CDR2 SYGVKD, per germline. The CDR3 sequence: CAISEASPSYNEQFF. DNA for the CDR3: TGTGCCATCAGTGAGGCTAGCCCCTCCTACAATGAGCAGTTCTTC.